This T cell receptor (beta chain) was sequenced during a study of blood T cell repertoires in COVID-19. Across the whole study: From T cells, B-cell-depleted T cells, or PBMCs came the material, which was cDNA or gDNA.

The assay was immunoSEQ multiplex PCR, and TCRdb's table has in-frame clones only and misses some. The table has more than 150,000 clones, about 90% seen once; the top ten hold around 7%. V was trimmed by 0 bases and J by 7 bases, leaving 10 bases between them. Germline V gene data show CDR1 as ENHRY and CDR2 as SYGVKD. This CDR3 has 13 amino acids. Symptom resolution, clearance, or two negative PCRs marked donors in Cohort 3 as recovered. This chain joins TRBV10-3 and TRBJ2-7, with D tentatively TRBD2 (6 bases). This receptor was taken from a woman aged 45-59 years who had recovered from COVID-19. What was sequenced was PBMCs or T cells enriched from blood (not recorded which). Here the CDR3 DNA reads TGTGCCATCAGTGAGTCGGGGGGTGGGGAGCAGTACTTC. Its translation: CAISESGGGEQYF.